The clone carrying this T cell receptor (beta chain) was observed at least ten times. The data belong to a study of blood T cell repertoires in COVID-19. For the study at large: The United States, Italy and Spain supplied acute and convalescent COVID-19 samples. The cDNA or gDNA used as material had been derived from T cells, B-cell-depleted T cells, or PBMCs.

There are 16 residues in the CDR3. Germline CDR1 MGHDK, CDR2 SYGVNS. Trimming removed 5 bases from V and 4 bases from J, with 20 bases in between. Authors' methods: From reference gene primer amplification, estimates of nucleated cell counts were derived. Assay used: immunoSEQ multiplex PCR; TCRdb lists only in-frame clones, some missing. That table gives V, J and clone size, and the DNA gave D and trimming. The sample lists around 180,000 clones, less than 85% occurring once. Sample: peripheral blood. This chain connects TRBV25-1 to TRBJ1-2, with D uncertain. This TCR was sampled from a woman aged 80 or over with acute or convalescent COVID-19. The CDR3 spells CASSLSWEGPGYGYTF. For the CDR3, the DNA is TGTGCCAGCAGTTTAAGCTGGGAGGGCCCGGGCTATGGCTACACCTTC.